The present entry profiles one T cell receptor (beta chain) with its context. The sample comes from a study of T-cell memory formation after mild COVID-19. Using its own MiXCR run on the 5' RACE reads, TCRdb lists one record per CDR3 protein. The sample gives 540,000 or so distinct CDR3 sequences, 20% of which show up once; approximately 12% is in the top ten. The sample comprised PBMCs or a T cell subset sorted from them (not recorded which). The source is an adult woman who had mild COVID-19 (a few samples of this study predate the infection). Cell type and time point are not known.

DNA for the CDR3: TGTGCCAGCAGCGTATCCCCCAGCGGGGAGTACACCGGGGAGCTGTTTTTT. The encoded protein is CASSVSPSGEYTGELFF. J is TRBJ2-2 and V is TRBV9; TRBD2 matches 7 bases. Germline V CDR1 and CDR2: SGDLS, YYNGEE. CDR3 length: 17 residues. V shed 1 base and J 3 bases; nucleotides not matched to a gene: 9.